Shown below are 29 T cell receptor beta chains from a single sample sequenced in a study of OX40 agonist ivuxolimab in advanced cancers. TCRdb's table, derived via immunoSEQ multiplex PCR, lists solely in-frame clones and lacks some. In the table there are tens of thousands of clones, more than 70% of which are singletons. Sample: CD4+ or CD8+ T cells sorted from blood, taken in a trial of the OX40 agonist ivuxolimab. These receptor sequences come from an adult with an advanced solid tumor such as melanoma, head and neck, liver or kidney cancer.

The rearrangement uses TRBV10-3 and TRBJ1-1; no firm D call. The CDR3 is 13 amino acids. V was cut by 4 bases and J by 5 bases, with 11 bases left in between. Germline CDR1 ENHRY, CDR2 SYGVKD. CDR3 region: CAISVNLRTEAFF. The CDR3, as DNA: TGTGCCATCAGTGTAAACTTACGAACTGAAGCTTTCTTT.

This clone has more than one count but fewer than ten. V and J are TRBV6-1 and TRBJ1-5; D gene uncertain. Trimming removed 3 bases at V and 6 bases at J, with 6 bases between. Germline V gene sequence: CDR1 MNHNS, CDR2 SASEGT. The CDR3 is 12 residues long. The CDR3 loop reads CASSDWGQPQHF. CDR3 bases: TGTGCCAGCAGTGATTGGGGTCAGCCCCAGCATTTT.

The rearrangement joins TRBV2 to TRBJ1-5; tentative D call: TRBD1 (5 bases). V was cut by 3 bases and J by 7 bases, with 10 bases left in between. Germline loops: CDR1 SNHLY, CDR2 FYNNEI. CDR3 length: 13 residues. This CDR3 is CASSEAPGQPQHF. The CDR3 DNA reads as TGTGCCAGCAGTGAGGCTCCAGGGCAGCCCCAGCATTTT.

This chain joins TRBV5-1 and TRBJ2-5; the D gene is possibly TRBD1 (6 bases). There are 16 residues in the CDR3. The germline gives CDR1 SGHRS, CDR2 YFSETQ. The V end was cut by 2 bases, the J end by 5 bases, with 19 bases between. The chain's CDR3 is CASSLLPGTQRETQYF. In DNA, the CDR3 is TGCGCCAGCAGCTTATTGCCCGGGACACAAAGGGAGACCCAGTACTTC.

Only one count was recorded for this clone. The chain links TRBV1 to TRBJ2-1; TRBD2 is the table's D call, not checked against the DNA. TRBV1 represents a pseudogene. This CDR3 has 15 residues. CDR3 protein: CTSSQGGSSNNEQFF. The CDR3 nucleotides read TGCACCAGCAGCCAGGGCGGGAGTAGTAACAATGAGCAGTTCTTC.

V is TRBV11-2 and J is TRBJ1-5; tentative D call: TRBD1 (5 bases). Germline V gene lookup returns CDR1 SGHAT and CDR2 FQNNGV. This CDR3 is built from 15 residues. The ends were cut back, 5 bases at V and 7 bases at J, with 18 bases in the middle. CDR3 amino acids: CASSLFGGEGQPQHF. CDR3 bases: TGTGCCAGCAGCCTCTTTGGGGGGGAGGGACAGCCCCAGCATTTT.

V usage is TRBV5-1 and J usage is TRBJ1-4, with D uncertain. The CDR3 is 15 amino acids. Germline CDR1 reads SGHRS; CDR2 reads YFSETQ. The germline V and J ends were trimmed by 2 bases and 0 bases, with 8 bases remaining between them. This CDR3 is CASSFGTATNEKLFF. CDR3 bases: TGCGCCAGCAGCTTCGGCACAGCAACTAATGAAAAACTGTTTTTT.

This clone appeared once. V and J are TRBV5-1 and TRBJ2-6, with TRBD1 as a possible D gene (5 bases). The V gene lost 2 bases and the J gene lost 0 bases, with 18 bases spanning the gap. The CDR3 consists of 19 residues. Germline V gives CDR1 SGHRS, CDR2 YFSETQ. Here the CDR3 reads CASSFSGRQSFSGANVLTF. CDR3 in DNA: TGCGCCAGCAGCTTCTCTGGCCGACAGTCTTTCTCTGGGGCCAACGTCCTGACTTTC.

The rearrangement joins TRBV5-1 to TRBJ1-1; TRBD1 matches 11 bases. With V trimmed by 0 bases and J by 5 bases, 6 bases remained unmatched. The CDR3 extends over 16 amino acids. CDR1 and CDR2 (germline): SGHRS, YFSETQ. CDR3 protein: CASSLGTGGAGTEAFF. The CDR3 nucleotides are TGCGCCAGCAGCTTGGGGACAGGGGGCGCGGGGACTGAAGCTTTCTTT.

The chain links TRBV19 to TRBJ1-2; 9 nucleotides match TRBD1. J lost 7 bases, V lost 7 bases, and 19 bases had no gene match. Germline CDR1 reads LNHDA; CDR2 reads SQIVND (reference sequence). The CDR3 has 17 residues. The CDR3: CASKGTGRVGVGSGYTF. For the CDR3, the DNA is TGTGCCAGTAAGGGGACAGGGAGAGTTGGTGTAGGGAGTGGCTACACCTTC.

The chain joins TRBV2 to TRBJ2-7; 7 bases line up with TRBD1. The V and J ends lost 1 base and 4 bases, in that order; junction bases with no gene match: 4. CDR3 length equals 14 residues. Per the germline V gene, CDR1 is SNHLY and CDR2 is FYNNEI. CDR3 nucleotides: TGTGCCAGCAGTGAAGGGCGCAGGGGGTACGAGCAGTACTTC. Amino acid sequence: CASSEGRRGYEQYF.

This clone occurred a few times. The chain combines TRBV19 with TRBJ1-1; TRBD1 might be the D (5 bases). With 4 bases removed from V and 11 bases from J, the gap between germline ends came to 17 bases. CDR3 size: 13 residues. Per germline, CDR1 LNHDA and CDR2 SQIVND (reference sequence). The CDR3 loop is CASSTGLVVAAFF. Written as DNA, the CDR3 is TGTGCCAGTAGTACGGGACTGGTGGTAGCGGCTTTCTTT.

The CDR3 spells CATSKEGYTDTQYF. The CDR3 DNA sequence: TGTGCCACCAGCAAAGAAGGGTACACAGATACGCAGTATTTT. The chain employs TRBV15 and TRBJ2-3; D is uncertain. Germline V gene data show CDR1 as LNHNV and CDR2 as YYDKDF (reference sequence). The CDR3 consists of 14 residues. Trimming took off 4 bases at V and 2 bases at J, with 10 bases between the two ends.

In DNA, the CDR3 is TGTGCCAGCAGCTTAGTTGTACAGGGGGCCCACGAGCAGTACTTC. This sequence encodes CASSLVVQGAHEQYF. The rearrangement uses TRBV7-9 and TRBJ2-7; 9 bases agree with TRBD1. V lost 1 base to trimming and J lost 5 bases; unmatched junction nucleotides: 6. The length of the CDR3 is 15 residues. Germline values: CDR1 SEHNR, CDR2 FQNEAQ (reference sequence).

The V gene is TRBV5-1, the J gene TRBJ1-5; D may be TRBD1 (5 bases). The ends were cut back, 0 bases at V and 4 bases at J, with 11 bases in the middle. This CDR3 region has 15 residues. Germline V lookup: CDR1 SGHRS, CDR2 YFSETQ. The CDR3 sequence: CASSLDGGSNQPQHF. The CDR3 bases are TGCGCCAGCAGCTTGGATGGGGGGAGTAATCAGCCCCAGCATTTT. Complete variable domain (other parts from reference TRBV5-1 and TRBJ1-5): KAGVTQTPRYLIKTRGQQVTLSCSPISGHRSVSWYQQTPGQGLQFLFEYFSETQRNKGNFPGRFSGRQFSNSRSEMNVSTLELGDSALYLCASSLDGGSNQPQHFGDGTRLSIL.

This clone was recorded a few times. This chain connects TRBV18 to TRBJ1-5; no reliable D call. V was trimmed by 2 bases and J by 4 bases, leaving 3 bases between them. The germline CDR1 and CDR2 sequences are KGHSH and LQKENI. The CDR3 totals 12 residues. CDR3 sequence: CASSPGNQPQHF. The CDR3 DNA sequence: TGTGCCAGCTCACCAGGGAATCAGCCCCAGCATTTT.

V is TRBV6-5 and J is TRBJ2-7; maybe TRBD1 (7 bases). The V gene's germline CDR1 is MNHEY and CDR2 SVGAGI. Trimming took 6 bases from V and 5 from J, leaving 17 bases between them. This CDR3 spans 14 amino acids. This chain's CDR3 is CASSRSGGRDEQYF. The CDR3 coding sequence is TGTGCCAGCAGCCGCTCAGGGGGGCGGGACGAGCAGTACTTC.

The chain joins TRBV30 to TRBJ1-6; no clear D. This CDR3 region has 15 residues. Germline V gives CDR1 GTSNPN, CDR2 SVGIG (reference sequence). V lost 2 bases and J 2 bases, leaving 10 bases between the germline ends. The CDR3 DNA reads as TGTGCCTGGAGTCTACGTAGGACCTATAATTCACCCCTCCACTTT. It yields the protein CAWSLRRTYNSPLHF.

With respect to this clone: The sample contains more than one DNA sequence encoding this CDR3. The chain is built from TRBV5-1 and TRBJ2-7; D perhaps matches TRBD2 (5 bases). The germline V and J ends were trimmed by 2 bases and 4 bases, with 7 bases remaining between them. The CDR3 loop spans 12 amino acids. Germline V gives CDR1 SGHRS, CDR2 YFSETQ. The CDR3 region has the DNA TGCGCCAGCAGCTTAACGGGGTACGAGCAGTACTTC. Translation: CASSLTGYEQYF.

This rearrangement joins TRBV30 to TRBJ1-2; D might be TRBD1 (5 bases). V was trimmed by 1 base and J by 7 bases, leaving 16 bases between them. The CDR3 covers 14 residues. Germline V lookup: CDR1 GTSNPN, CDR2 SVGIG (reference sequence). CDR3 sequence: CAWSGGGGPVGYTF. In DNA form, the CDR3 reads TGTGCCTGGAGTGGCGGGGGGGGACCGGTTGGCTACACCTTC.

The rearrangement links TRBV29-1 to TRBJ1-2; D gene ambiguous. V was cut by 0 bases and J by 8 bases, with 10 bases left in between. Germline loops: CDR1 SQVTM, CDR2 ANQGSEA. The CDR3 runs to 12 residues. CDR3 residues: CSVEEGRSGYTF. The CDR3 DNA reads TGCAGCGTTGAAGAAGGCAGGAGCGGCTACACCTTC.

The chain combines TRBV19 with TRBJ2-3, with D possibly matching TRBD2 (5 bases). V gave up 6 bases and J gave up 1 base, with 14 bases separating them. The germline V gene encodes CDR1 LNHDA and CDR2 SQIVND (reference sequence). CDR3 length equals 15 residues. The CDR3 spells CASRGLALGTDTQYF. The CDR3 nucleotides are TGTGCCAGTAGGGGCCTAGCATTGGGCACAGATACGCAGTATTTT.

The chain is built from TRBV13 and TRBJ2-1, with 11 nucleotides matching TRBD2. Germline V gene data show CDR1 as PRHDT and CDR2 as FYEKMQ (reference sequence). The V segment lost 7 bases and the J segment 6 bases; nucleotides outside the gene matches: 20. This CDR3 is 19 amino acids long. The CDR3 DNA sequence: TGTGCCAGCACCCGCCCGGCTAGCGGGAGGATGGGGTCAGGCAATGAGCAGTTCTTC. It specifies CASTRPASGRMGSGNEQFF. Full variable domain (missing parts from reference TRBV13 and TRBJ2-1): AAGVIQSPRHLIKEKRETATLKCYPIPRHDTVYWYQQGPGQDPQFLISFYEKMQSDKGSIPDRFSAQQFSDYHSELNMSSLELGDSALYFCASTRPASGRMGSGNEQFFGPGTRLTVL.

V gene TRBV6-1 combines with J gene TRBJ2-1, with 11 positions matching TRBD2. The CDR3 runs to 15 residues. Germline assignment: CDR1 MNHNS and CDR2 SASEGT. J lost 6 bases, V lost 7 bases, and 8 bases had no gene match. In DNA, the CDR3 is TGTGCCAGCACCCTACTAGCGGGAGTGGGCAATGAGCAGTTCTTC. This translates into CASTLLAGVGNEQFF.

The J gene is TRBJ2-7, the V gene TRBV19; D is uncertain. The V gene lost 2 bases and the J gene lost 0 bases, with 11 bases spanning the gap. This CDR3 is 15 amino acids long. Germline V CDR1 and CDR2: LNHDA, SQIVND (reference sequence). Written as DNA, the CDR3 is TGTGCCAGTAGTATAAAGCCCACTCCCTCCTACGAGCAGTACTTC. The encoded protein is CASSIKPTPSYEQYF.

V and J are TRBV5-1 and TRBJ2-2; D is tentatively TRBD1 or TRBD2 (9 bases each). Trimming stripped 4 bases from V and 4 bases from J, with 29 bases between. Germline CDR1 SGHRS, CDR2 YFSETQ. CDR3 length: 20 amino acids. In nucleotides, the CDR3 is TGCGCCAGCAGCGGGAGGCCGGGACAGGGAGGTAGCGGGAGCACCGGGGAGCTGTTTTTT. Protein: CASSGRPGQGGSGSTGELFF.

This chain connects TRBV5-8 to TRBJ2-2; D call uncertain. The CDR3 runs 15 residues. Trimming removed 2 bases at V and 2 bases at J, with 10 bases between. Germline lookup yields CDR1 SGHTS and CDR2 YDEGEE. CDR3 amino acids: CASSFGIGNTGELFF. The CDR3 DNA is TGTGCCAGCAGCTTTGGGATTGGCAACACCGGGGAGCTGTTTTTT.

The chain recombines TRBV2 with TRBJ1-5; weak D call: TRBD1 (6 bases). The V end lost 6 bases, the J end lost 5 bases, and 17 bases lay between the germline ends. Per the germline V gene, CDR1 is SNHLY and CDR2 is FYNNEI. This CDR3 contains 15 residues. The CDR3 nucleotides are TGTGCCAGCAGGCCGGACAGTGGTAGGGATCAGCCCCAGCATTTT. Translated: CASRPDSGRDQPQHF.

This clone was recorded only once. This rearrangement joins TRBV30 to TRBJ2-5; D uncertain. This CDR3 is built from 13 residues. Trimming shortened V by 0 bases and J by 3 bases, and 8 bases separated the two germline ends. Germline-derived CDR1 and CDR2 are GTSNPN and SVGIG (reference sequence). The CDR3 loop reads CAWSVPSKETQYF. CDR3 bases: TGTGCCTGGAGTGTACCGAGTAAAGAGACCCAGTACTTC.